This T cell receptor (beta chain) originates from a study of T cell responses to AZD1222 COVID-19 vaccine. Study-wide results and caveats: Only six or seven AZD1222 recipients tested seropositive at baseline. With dominance at 160-218 and 743-854, vaccine-associated CD4 TCRs spanned spike. Females outnumbered males among donors, who were mostly white British; clonal diversity was possibly underestimated.

The data were produced by immunoSEQ multiplex PCR, yet TCRdb's version contains in-frame clones alone and is incomplete. The table has more than 15,000 clones, 85% to 90% seen once. With regard to this clone: Its antigen is as yet unknown.

This CDR3 region has 13 residues. The trim removed 7 bases at V and 6 bases at J, leaving 5 bases unmatched. The sequencing here drew on peripheral blood, taken 28 days after the second AZD1222 dose. The source is an adult who received the AZD1222 COVID-19 vaccine. V and J are TRBV12-3 or TRBV12-4 and TRBJ2-1; the match to TRBD2 covers 8 bases. The CDR3 spells CASKLGTSNEQFF. Here the CDR3 DNA reads TGTGCCAGCAAGTTAGGGACTAGCAATGAGCAGTTCTTC.